These 19 T cell receptor beta chains originate from one sample sequenced in a study of patients and donors after allogeneic stem cell transplantation (dated by TCRdb to 2019 to 2021). Receptors were amplified or captured by RT-PCR. The instrument was a NextSeq 550. TCRdb reprocessed the public reads (quality trimming at Q25 with fastp, clone calling with MiXCR) and kept in-frame beta chains. Every distinct CDR3 protein forms one entry, paired with its most common genes and DNA. For this sample there are 150,000 to 200,000 distinct CDR3 sequences; about 24% appear just once. The ten largest clonotypes hold roughly a quarter of the sample. What was sequenced was blood, either unsorted or a sorted T cell fraction (not recorded which). These receptors were collected from a human donor who was either an allogeneic HSCT recipient or a stem cell or donor lymphocyte infusion donor (not recorded which). It is not recorded whose cells these are; they may come from a transplant donor.

The rearrangement uses TRBV29-1 and TRBJ2-7, with 9 bases fitting TRBD1. Germline loops: CDR1 SQVTM, CDR2 ANQGSEA. The length of the CDR3 is 12 residues. J was trimmed by 2 bases and V by 8 bases; bases with no gene match: 4. CDR3 sequence reads: CSIGTGTYEQYF. CDR3 bases: TGCAGCATCGGGACAGGGACCTACGAGCAGTACTTC.

This clonotype appeared a few times. J is TRBJ1-5 and V is TRBV2; TRBD1 matches at 8 bases. CDR3 size: 12 residues. V was clipped by 5 bases and J by 7 bases; unmatched bases: 1. Germline V gene lookup returns CDR1 SNHLY and CDR2 FYNNEI. Here the CDR3 reads CASSTGGQPQHF. As DNA, the CDR3 is TGTGCCAGCAGTACAGGGGGGCAGCCCCAGCATTTT.

This clonotype was counted between two and nine times. This chain connects TRBV9 to TRBJ2-1; no firm D call. The CDR3 spans 15 residues. Trimming removed 0 bases at V and 0 bases at J, with 7 bases between. Germline V gives CDR1 SGDLS, CDR2 YYNGEE. Here the CDR3 reads CASSVEVSSYNEQFF. The CDR3 DNA is TGTGCCAGCAGCGTAGAGGTGAGCTCCTACAATGAGCAGTTCTTC.

The chain couples TRBV7-2 to TRBJ2-1, with TRBD2 identical over 7 bases. Trimming at V came to 1 base and at J to 8 bases, leaving 17 bases not matched to a gene. CDR1 SGHTA and CDR2 FQGNSA come from the germline V gene. CDR3 size: 18 residues. The CDR3 spells CASSLGMAAVRGEDEQFF. As DNA, the CDR3 is TGTGCCAGCAGCTTAGGAATGGCAGCGGTACGGGGGGAGGATGAGCAGTTCTTC.

The table lists this clonotype with a few counts. The V call is TRBV29-1, the J call TRBJ2-1; D not certain. CDR3 size: 15 residues. Trimming pared 0 bases from V and 2 bases from J, leaving 11 bases between. Germline CDR1 SQVTM, CDR2 ANQGSEA. CDR3 coding DNA: TGCAGCGTTGAAGACGGAATAGCACCCTACAATGAGCAGTTCTTC. Protein: CSVEDGIAPYNEQFF.

The CDR3 coding sequence is TGTGCCAGTAGGCTAGCGGGGAGAGACAATGAGCAGTTCTTC. It codes for CASRLAGRDNEQFF. This sequence joins TRBV19 and TRBJ2-1, with TRBD2 matching over 9 bases. V lost 6 bases, J lost 5 bases, and 5 bases stayed unmatched. This CDR3 comprises 14 residues. Germline assignment: CDR1 LNHDA and CDR2 SQIVND (reference sequence).

V is TRBV5-1 and J is TRBJ2-5; possibly TRBD2 for D (6 bases). Germline CDR1 reads SGHRS; CDR2 reads YFSETQ. The CDR3 extends over 15 amino acids. Trimming removed 4 bases from V and 4 bases from J, with 17 bases in between. The CDR3 here is CASSPPEEGTETQYF. DNA for the CDR3: TGCGCCAGCAGCCCCCCTGAGGAGGGCACAGAGACCCAGTACTTC.

The chain links TRBV5-1 to TRBJ2-2; D may correspond to TRBD1 or TRBD2 (6 bases each). Germline CDR1 SGHRS, CDR2 YFSETQ. The CDR3 has 18 residues. V dropped 0 bases and J dropped 3 bases, with 18 bases sitting between them. CDR3 loop: CASSLEPGGGLYTGELFF. The CDR3 bases are TGCGCCAGCAGCTTGGAGCCCGGAGGGGGTCTATACACCGGGGAGCTGTTTTTT. Supplemented by reference TRBV5-1 and TRBJ2-2, the full variable domain reads KAGVTQTPRYLIKTRGQQVTLSCSPISGHRSVSWYQQTPGQGLQFLFEYFSETQRNKGNFPGRFSGRQFSNSRSEMNVSTLELGDSALYLCASSLEPGGGLYTGELFFGEGSRLTVL.

This clonotype was counted between two and nine times. The CDR3: CASSQEPGQIFYNSPLHF. The CDR3 coding sequence is TGCGCCAGCAGCCAAGAACCCGGACAGATTTTCTATAATTCACCCCTCCACTTT. This sequence joins TRBV4-1 and TRBJ1-6; D is possibly TRBD1 (6 bases). Germline V gene sequence: CDR1 MGHRA, CDR2 YSYEKL. This CDR3 contains 18 residues. Between the trimmed V and J ends, which lost 0 bases and 3 bases, there was a span of 15 bases.

This clonotype was picked up a small number of times. The chain recombines TRBV12-3 or TRBV12-4 with TRBJ1-1; no firm D call. V lost 5 bases and J 7 bases, leaving 17 bases between the germline ends. There are 14 residues in the CDR3. The CDR3 reads CASSQERFGIEAFF. The CDR3 DNA reads TGTGCCAGCAGTCAAGAGAGATTTGGGATTGAAGCTTTCTTT.

This clonotype came up a few times. The chain combines TRBV15 with TRBJ1-1, with no clear D. This CDR3 comprises 15 residues. V was trimmed by 0 bases and J by 4 bases, leaving 12 bases between them. Germline V lookup: CDR1 LNHNV, CDR2 YYDKDF (reference sequence). CDR3: CATSRDLGYGTEAFF. For the CDR3, the DNA is TGTGCCACCAGCAGAGATCTCGGGTACGGCACTGAAGCTTTCTTT.

This clonotype came up a few times. The V call is TRBV6-2 or TRBV6-3, the J call TRBJ2-4; D is uncertain. CDR3 length: 14 residues. The V gene's germline CDR1 is MNHEY and CDR2 SVGEGT. V was trimmed by 10 bases and J by 0 bases, leaving 13 bases between them. The CDR3 loop reads CATQRWVAKNIQYF. The CDR3 DNA reads TGTGCCACCCAACGGTGGGTAGCCAAAAACATTCAGTACTTC.

This chain joins TRBV12-3 or TRBV12-4 and TRBJ2-1; no firm D call. The CDR3 has 10 amino acids. Trimming shortened V by 3 bases and J by 7 bases, and 1 base separated the two germline ends. The DNA for the CDR3 is TGTGCCAGCAGTTTGAATGAGCAGTTCTTC. Translated, it gives CASSLNEQFF.

This clonotype was seen only a few times. The chain employs TRBV20-1 and TRBJ1-2; tentatively, D is TRBD1 (5 bases). Germline lookup yields CDR1 DFQATT and CDR2 SNEGSKA (reference sequence). Trimming shortened V by 1 base and J by 4 bases, and 13 bases separated the two germline ends. This CDR3 has 14 residues. This chain's CDR3 is CSARARQWGYGYTF. In DNA form, the CDR3 reads TGCAGTGCTAGAGCTCGACAGTGGGGCTATGGCTACACCTTC.

The chain has TRBV5-1 and TRBJ2-4; D may be TRBD2 (6 bases). This CDR3 has 16 amino acids. Germline V gene lookup returns CDR1 SGHRS and CDR2 YFSETQ. V dropped 5 bases and J dropped 7 bases, with 22 bases sitting between them. CDR3 residues: CASSTAGNPSSNIQYF. The CDR3 DNA follows: TGCGCCAGCAGTACGGCGGGAAACCCAAGTTCCAACATTCAGTACTTC.

The table lists this clonotype with a few counts. The chain uses TRBV20-1 and TRBJ1-1; D possibly corresponds to TRBD1 (5 bases). The length of the CDR3 is 15 residues. Germline V lookup: CDR1 DFQATT, CDR2 SNEGSKA (reference sequence). Trimming removed 2 bases from V and 5 bases from J, with 18 bases in between. This CDR3 reads CSARNPPGQGTEAFF. The CDR3 DNA reads as TGCAGTGCTAGAAACCCCCCGGGCCAGGGTACTGAAGCTTTCTTT.

This chain uses TRBV7-6 with TRBJ2-2; 7 nucleotides line up with TRBD1. J lost 4 bases, V lost 3 bases, and 5 bases had no gene match. Germline V gives CDR1 SGHVS, CDR2 FNYEAQ. The CDR3 length is 15 residues. The CDR3 DNA reads as TGTGCCAGCAGCTTTCAGACAGGGTCCACCGGGGAGCTGTTTTTT. Its protein is CASSFQTGSTGELFF. Complete variable domain (other parts from reference TRBV7-6 and TRBJ2-2): GAGVSQSPRYKVTKRGQDVALRCDPISGHVSLYWYRQALGQGPEFLTYFNYEAQQDKSGLPNDRFSAERPEGSISTLTIQRTEQRDSAMYRCASSFQTGSTGELFFGEGSRLTVL.

A few counts support this clonotype. This sequence joins TRBV29-1 and TRBJ2-3; either TRBD1 or TRBD2 may supply D (6 bases each). The CDR3 length is 16 residues. Germline-derived CDR1 and CDR2 are SQVTM and ANQGSEA. The V end was cut by 4 bases, the J end by 5 bases, with 22 bases between. CDR3 DNA sequence: TGCAGCGTTGGCGCGTATGAGGGGGGCGGCGGAGATACGCAGTATTTT. Its protein is CSVGAYEGGGGDTQYF.

This clonotype was detected only a few times. This chain's CDR3 is CASSEWDSFYGYTF. The CDR3 coding sequence is TGTGCCAGCAGTGAATGGGACAGCTTCTATGGCTACACCTTC. The chain carries TRBV6-1 and TRBJ1-2; 7 bases line up with TRBD1. Trimming cost V 2 bases and J 4 bases; bases outside gene matches: 4. Germline V gives CDR1 MNHNS, CDR2 SASEGT. The CDR3 runs 14 residues.